The entry below gives a single TCR beta chain sequence along with its context. What antigen it recognizes has not been identified. No per-base quality is available; no much larger clone lies one base away. Its CDR3 holds 13 amino acids, cysteine through phenylalanine. The only DNA kept is the CDR3, 39 bases in frame from the first base. CDR1 MNHNY and CDR2 SVGAGI were looked up in the germline V gene (reference sequence). V and J are truncated by 7 bases and 8 bases respectively, leaving an intervening sequence of 17 bases. The data originate from a study of blood T cell repertoires in COVID-19 (dated by TCRdb to the early 2020s). With regard to the full study: Collaborator samples came from the United States, Italy and Spain and covered acute and convalescent phases of COVID-19. The dataset comprised deeply sampled blood TCRbeta repertoires from subjects exposed to, actively infected with, or recovered from COVID-19. Where HLA class I and class II types were available, the types were taken from metadata supplied by the sample provider, not from assay-based typing. Nearly every sample came with metadata listing a de-identified subject ID, COVID-19 status, age in years and sex. Samples came from the ongoing ImmuneRACE study (first 160 participants) plus 1,254 subjects from 6 global collaborators. The prospective study material was composed of cDNA or gDNA derived from T cells, B-cell-depleted T cells, or PBMCs. A freely available public database, intended as a resource for researchers studying the immune response to SARS-CoV-2, is where the repertoires were released. Beyond this particular receptor, the publication reports: The amount of clinical and demographic metadata varied by source and participant and was provided uncurated.

The immunoSEQ Assay, a bias-controlled multiplex PCR, was used to amplify TCRbeta CDR3 regions from genomic DNA. Per the source publication's procedure: Within the assay, amplification of reference gene primers was used to estimate how many nucleated cells each sample contained. Sequence reads were collapsed and filtered to measure the absolute abundance of every unique TCRbeta CDR3 rearrangement. Productive Simpson clonality was computed per sample as the square root of Simpson's diversity index over productive rearrangements. The source is immuneACCESS, and TCRdb retained only in-frame sequences with V and J called. Part of the clones is not carried over; for the studies checked, unresolved V genes explain less than half of this, and the remainder is unexplained. D and trimming come from the DNA, and the V and J calls and clone size come from that table. Present in this sample are a few hundred thousand clones, around 89% of which were seen just once. Around 5.8% of the sample goes to the ten largest clones.

One collaborating source in Seattle enrolled patients while the patients were actively infected and followed the patients over time throughout the course of disease. Whole blood was collected in K2EDTA tubes by collaborating institutions according to the institutions' own protocols. For TCRbeta analysis, collaborator samples were shipped as frozen whole blood, as isolated PBMCs, or as DNA extracted from either sample type. The source of this sequence is a woman between 50 and 59 years old with COVID-19, enrolled during active disease. The chain uses TRBV6-6 and TRBJ1-2; TRBD1 is perhaps the D gene, given 5 matching bases. Sequenced sample: peripheral blood. The CDR3 region: CASTLTGGGGYTF. The nucleotide sequence reads as follows: TGTGCCAGCACCTTAACCGGGGGTGGGGGCTACACCTTC.